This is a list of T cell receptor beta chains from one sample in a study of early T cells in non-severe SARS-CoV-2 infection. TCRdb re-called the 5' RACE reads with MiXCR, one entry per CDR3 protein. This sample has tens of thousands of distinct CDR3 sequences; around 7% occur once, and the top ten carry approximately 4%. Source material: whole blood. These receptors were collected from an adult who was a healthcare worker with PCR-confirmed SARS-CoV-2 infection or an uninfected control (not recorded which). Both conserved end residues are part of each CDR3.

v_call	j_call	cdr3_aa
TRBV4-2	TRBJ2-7	CASSYGQATYEQYF
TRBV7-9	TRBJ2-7	CASSFAYEQYF
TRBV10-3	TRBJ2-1	CAISESTRGQGARNEQFF
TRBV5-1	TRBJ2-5	CASSPDRVETQYF
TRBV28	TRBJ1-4	CASSLDGGFEEKLFF
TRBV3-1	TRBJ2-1	CASSQIVDEQFF
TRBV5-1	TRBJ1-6	CASSPRTADSPLHF
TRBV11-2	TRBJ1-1	CASSPRDRGEAFF
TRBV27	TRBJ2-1	CASSLLGGAAYHNEQFF
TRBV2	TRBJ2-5	CASSDPSRETQYF
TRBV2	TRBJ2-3	CASKVLLATDTQYF
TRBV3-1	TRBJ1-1	CASSHGQGYTEAFF
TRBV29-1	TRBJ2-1	CSVGVLYGEQFF
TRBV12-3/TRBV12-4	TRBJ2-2	CASSSRGGDAGELFF
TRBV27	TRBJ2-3	CASRTLTSGVWDTQYF
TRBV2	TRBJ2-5	CASSKRGGQETQYF
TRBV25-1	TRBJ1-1	CASSEGGGLITEAFF
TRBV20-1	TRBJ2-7	CSAPPGGLAGLSAYEQYF
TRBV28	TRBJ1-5	CASSLTQGYDNQPQHF
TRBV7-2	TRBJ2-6	CASSSQGAGANVLTF
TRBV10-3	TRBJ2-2	CAISERDNTGELFF
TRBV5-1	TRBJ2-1	CASSPTGQNHYNEQFF
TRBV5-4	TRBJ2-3	CASRTGRTDTQYF
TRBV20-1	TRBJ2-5	CSAGLAQETQYF
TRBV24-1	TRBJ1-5	CATGGRSDQPQHF
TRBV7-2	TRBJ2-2	CASSRGGTLRVGELFF
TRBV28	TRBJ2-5	CASRTVQETQYF
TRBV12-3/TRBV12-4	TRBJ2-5	CASSPGTTQETQYF
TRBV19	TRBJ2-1	CASSVRSSGDTYNEQFF
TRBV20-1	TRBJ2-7	CSAYGTGYEQYF
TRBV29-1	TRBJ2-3	CSVEVAGGRADTQYF
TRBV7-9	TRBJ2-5	CASRGLAELQYF
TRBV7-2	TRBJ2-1	CASSFTGGSWNEQFF
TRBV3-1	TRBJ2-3	CASSQDARGAGDTQYF
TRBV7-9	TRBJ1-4	CASSLAGQSRGEKLFF
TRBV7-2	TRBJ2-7	CASSLEGGTSGGYEQYF
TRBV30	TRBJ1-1	CAWSVRWQGGTEAFF
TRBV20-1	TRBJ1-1	CSAQNPLDRSNTEAFF
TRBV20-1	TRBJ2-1	CSARGKGDRHSYNEQFF
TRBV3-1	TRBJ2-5	CASTSHRGQETQYF
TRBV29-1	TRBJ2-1	CSVWDRVGYNEQFF
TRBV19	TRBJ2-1	CASNFLAGGDNEQFF
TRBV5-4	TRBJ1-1	CASRYTGRTEAFF
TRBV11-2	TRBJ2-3	CASSPLTASTDTQYF
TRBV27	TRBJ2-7	CASSYEAFAYEQYF
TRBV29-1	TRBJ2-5	CSVEPTRGQETQYF
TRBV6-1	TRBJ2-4	CASSKPKNIQYF
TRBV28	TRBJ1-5	CASSLLDSNQPQHF
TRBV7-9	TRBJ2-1	CASSSHGDRLDNEQFF
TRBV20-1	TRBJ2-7	CSARYASSYEQYF